A single sample is the source of the 28 T cell receptor beta chains below, sequenced in a study of OX40 agonist ivuxolimab in advanced cancers. Here immunoSEQ multiplex PCR was the method, and the copy in TCRdb shows in-frame clones only, minus some. Of roughly 53,000 clones in the sample, approximately 90% were seen once. The specimen was CD4+ or CD8+ T cells sorted from blood, collected in a trial of the OX40 agonist ivuxolimab. The receptors were gathered from an adult with an advanced solid tumor such as melanoma, head and neck, liver or kidney cancer.

The CDR3 loop reads CASSPQPGETQYF. DNA for the CDR3: TGCGCCAGCAGCCCCCAACCGGGAGAGACCCAGTACTTC. The genes are TRBV5-1 and TRBJ2-5; no firm D call. V was cut by 4 bases and J by 4 bases, with 11 bases left in between. This CDR3 has 13 residues. Germline V lookup: CDR1 SGHRS, CDR2 YFSETQ.

The rearrangement uses TRBV5-5 and TRBJ2-3; 7 bases align to TRBD1. Germline V lookup: CDR1 SGHKS, CDR2 YYEKEE (reference sequence). The CDR3 sequence is 17 residues long. V shed 4 bases, J shed 6 bases, and the junction held 17 bases outside the gene matches. The CDR3 here is CASSPYPIATGFDTQYF. The CDR3 DNA sequence: TGTGCCAGCAGCCCCTACCCAATTGCGACAGGGTTCGATACGCAGTATTTT.

This clone appeared once. The chain employs TRBV19 and TRBJ2-2; D unresolved. Germline values: CDR1 LNHDA, CDR2 SQIVND (reference sequence). The CDR3 has 15 amino acids. V gave up 1 base and J gave up 2 bases, with 8 bases separating them. This chain's CDR3 is CASSIVGANTGELFF. The CDR3 nucleotides are TGTGCCAGTAGTATAGTTGGCGCAAACACCGGGGAGCTGTTTTTT.

The V gene is TRBV21-1, the J gene TRBJ2-7. TRBV21-1 corresponds to a pseudogene. The CDR3 length is 14 residues. The CDR3 reads CASIQPGPNYEQYF. DNA for the CDR3: TGTGCCAGCATACAACCGGGACCGAACTACGAGCAGTACTTC.

The gene calls are TRBV11-2 and TRBJ2-7, with D maybe TRBD2 (6 bases). Germline V gene data show CDR1 as SGHAT and CDR2 as FQNNGV. Between the trimmed V and J ends, which lost 5 bases and 3 bases, there was a span of 17 bases. This CDR3 comprises 15 residues. The CDR3 region has the DNA TGTGCCAGCAGCCCCGGGCGGGGTACGATCTACGAGCAGTACTTC. It specifies CASSPGRGTIYEQYF. Drawing the rest from reference TRBV11-2 and TRBJ2-7, the complete variable domain is EAGVAQSPRYKIIEKRQSVAFWCNPISGHATLYWYQQILGQGPKLLIQFQNNGVVDDSQLPKDRFSAERLKGVDSTLKIQPAKLEDSAVYLCASSPGRGTIYEQYFGPGTRLTVT.

V is TRBV6-5 and J is TRBJ1-1; D might be TRBD1 (5 bases). Trimming removed 10 bases from V and 3 bases from J, with 18 bases in between. Germline values: CDR1 MNHEY, CDR2 SVGAGI. This CDR3 has 14 amino acids. CDR3 sequence (DNA): TGTGCCACCCGAACCCGACAGAGCCACACTGAAGCTTTCTTT. Its protein is CATRTRQSHTEAFF.

The CDR3 DNA sequence: TGTGCCAGCAGCCATAGGACAGGGTTCACAGATACGCAGTATTTT. Amino acid sequence: CASSHRTGFTDTQYF. V and J are TRBV7-6 and TRBJ2-3, with 8 bases fitting TRBD1. CDR1 SGHVS and CDR2 FNYEAQ come from the germline V gene. This CDR3 contains 15 residues. V dropped 5 bases and J dropped 2; count of bases not matched to a gene: 6. Together with reference TRBV7-6 and TRBJ2-3, the CDR3 gives the full variable domain: GAGVSQSPRYKVTKRGQDVALRCDPISGHVSLYWYRQALGQGPEFLTYFNYEAQQDKSGLPNDRFSAERPEGSISTLTIQRTEQRDSAMYRCASSHRTGFTDTQYFGPGTRLTVL.

V gene TRBV5-1 combines with J gene TRBJ2-1, with 16 bases matching TRBD2. CDR1 and CDR2 from the germline V gene are SGHRS and YFSETQ. V was clipped by 4 bases and J by 10 bases; unmatched bases: 8. The CDR3 is 16 residues long. The DNA of the CDR3 is TGCGCCAGCAGCCCGGGACTAGCGGGAGGGGGAGGCGAGCAGTTCTTC. This encodes CASSPGLAGGGGEQFF. The entire variable domain, with the rest obtained from reference TRBV5-1 and TRBJ2-1, is as follows: KAGVTQTPRYLIKTRGQQVTLSCSPISGHRSVSWYQQTPGQGLQFLFEYFSETQRNKGNFPGRFSGRQFSNSRSEMNVSTLELGDSALYLCASSPGLAGGGGEQFFGPGTRLTVL.

In its sample, this clone was seen a few times. The chain couples TRBV15 to TRBJ1-5, with D perhaps TRBD1 (6 bases). This CDR3 contains 15 residues. The germline V gene encodes CDR1 LNHNV and CDR2 YYDKDF (reference sequence). V was clipped by 1 base and J by 7 bases, with 14 bases between them. As DNA, the CDR3 is TGTGCCACCAGCAGAGTAAGATTAGGGGGACAGCCCCAGCATTTT. It translates to CATSRVRLGGQPQHF.

The V call is TRBV18, the J call TRBJ2-1, with TRBD2 identical over 12 bases. After removal of 6 bases from V and 15 bases from J, the junction contained 12 bases not matched to a gene. Germline V CDR1 and CDR2: KGHSH, LQKENI. The CDR3 has 14 residues. The CDR3 loop reads CASSPTSGSLGMFF. CDR3 DNA: TGTGCCAGCTCCCCGACTAGCGGGAGCCTGGGAATGTTCTTC.

The chain recombines TRBV5-1 with TRBJ2-3; D remains unclear. This CDR3 is built from 14 residues. Trimming took 0 bases from V and 1 from J, leaving 6 bases between them. CDR1 and CDR2 (germline): SGHRS, YFSETQ. The CDR3 loop is CASSLDSRTDTQYF. The CDR3 DNA reads TGCGCCAGCAGCTTGGATAGCCGCACAGATACGCAGTATTTT.

This clone is judged medium-sized. The identical CDR3 is also encoded by other nucleotide sequences in the sample. The chain combines TRBV14 with TRBJ2-3, with 8 nucleotides matching TRBD2. V gave up 1 base and J gave up 2 bases; unmatched junction bases: 8. Germline values: CDR1 SGHDN, CDR2 FVKESK. The CDR3 covers 17 residues. CDR3 coding DNA: TGTGCCAGCAGCCAAGGCCTCACTAGCGGCCCCACAGATACGCAGTATTTT. Amino acids: CASSQGLTSGPTDTQYF.

This clone came up a few times. The chain combines TRBV10-3 with TRBJ2-3; D is tentatively TRBD1 or TRBD2 (6 bases each). Germline CDR1 ENHRY, CDR2 SYGVKD. Trimming stripped 3 bases from V and 4 bases from J, with 17 bases between. CDR3 length: 16 amino acids. CDR3 sequence: CAISEGGGGGPDTQYF. CDR3 bases: TGTGCCATCAGTGAAGGGGGTGGGGGAGGCCCAGATACGCAGTATTTT.

The chain couples TRBV19 to TRBJ2-2; tentative D call: TRBD1 (6 bases). The CDR3 sequence is 19 residues long. V was pared by 5 bases and J by 0 bases, with 22 bases between. Germline V gene lookup returns CDR1 LNHDA and CDR2 SQIVND (reference sequence). CDR3 DNA: TGTGCCAGTAGTGCCCGCCCCAGACAGGTCTACGCGAACACCGGGGAGCTGTTTTTT. Its protein product is CASSARPRQVYANTGELFF.

This chain joins TRBV19 and TRBJ2-2; no definite D call. The V and J ends lost 11 bases and 6 bases respectively, with 13 bases between them. Germline V lookup: CDR1 LNHDA, CDR2 SQIVND (reference sequence). The CDR3 contains 12 residues. CDR3 coding DNA: TGTGCCTCCAGGAAGGCCCCCGGGGAGCTGTTTTTT. Protein product: CASRKAPGELFF.

This clone was detected once. V gene TRBV23-1 combines with J gene TRBJ2-7; TRBD2 matches 8 bases. TRBV23-1 is an ORF, with its function uncertain. This CDR3 is 16 amino acids long. V gave up 0 bases and J gave up 0 bases; unmatched junction bases: 4. The CDR3 region is CASSQSASGSSYEQYF. The CDR3 region has the DNA TGCGCCAGCAGTCAATCGGCCAGCGGGAGCTCCTACGAGCAGTACTTC.

This sequence joins TRBV30 and TRBJ1-2; D uncertain. The CDR3 contains 12 residues. Germline-derived CDR1 and CDR2 are GTSNPN and SVGIG (reference sequence). V lost 2 bases and J 8 bases, leaving 12 bases between the germline ends. As DNA, the CDR3 is TGTGCCTGGAGTTATGAGGGAGGGGGCTACACCTTC. Translated, it gives CAWSYEGGGYTF.

This chain connects TRBV9 to TRBJ2-2; 12 bases map to TRBD1. Germline CDR1 reads SGDLS; CDR2 reads YYNGEE. There are 18 residues in the CDR3. V lost 3 bases to trimming and J lost 0 bases; unmatched junction nucleotides: 6. This CDR3 is CASSEGQGAGANTGELFF. CDR3 coding DNA: TGTGCCAGCAGCGAGGGACAGGGGGCAGGGGCGAACACCGGGGAGCTGTTTTTT.

The rearrangement joins TRBV6-5 to TRBJ1-3, with TRBD1 as a possible D gene (6 bases). The CDR3 sequence is 15 residues long. Trimming removed 7 bases at V and 1 base at J, with 14 bases between. Germline CDR1 reads MNHEY; CDR2 reads SVGAGI. CDR3 coding DNA: TGTGCCAGCAAGGAACAGGGTCGTTCTGGAAACACCATATATTTT. Residues: CASKEQGRSGNTIYF.

This chain joins TRBV5-1 and TRBJ2-5; perhaps TRBD2 as D (5 bases). This CDR3 contains 13 residues. Trimming stripped 0 bases from V and 3 bases from J, with 6 bases between. Germline CDR1 and CDR2: SGHRS and YFSETQ. CDR3 loop: CASSLAAEETQYF. The CDR3 region has the DNA TGCGCCAGCAGCTTGGCAGCGGAAGAGACCCAGTACTTC. The whole variable domain, remainder taken from reference TRBV5-1 and TRBJ2-5, is KAGVTQTPRYLIKTRGQQVTLSCSPISGHRSVSWYQQTPGQGLQFLFEYFSETQRNKGNFPGRFSGRQFSNSRSEMNVSTLELGDSALYLCASSLAAEETQYFGPGTRLLVL.

This rearrangement joins TRBV28 to TRBJ1-1, with a weak D call TRBD1 (5 bases). The CDR3 contains 16 residues. The V end lost 2 bases, the J end lost 4 bases, and 17 bases lay between the germline ends. From germline, CDR1 is MDHEN and CDR2 SYDVKM. The CDR3 nucleotides read TGTGCCAGCAGTTTACTTCTCGGGTACGGGGGCACTGAAGCTTTCTTT. It specifies CASSLLLGYGGTEAFF. Together with reference TRBV28 and TRBJ1-1, the CDR3 gives the full variable domain: DVKVTQSSRYLVKRTGEKVFLECVQDMDHENMFWYRQDPGLGLRLIYFSYDVKMKEKGDIPEGYSVSREKKERFSLILESASTNQTSMYLCASSLLLGYGGTEAFFGQGTRLTVV.

The chain uses TRBV28 and TRBJ2-7; possible D gene TRBD2, 5 bases. The V gene lost 5 bases and the J gene lost 2 bases, with 10 bases spanning the gap. This CDR3 region has 13 residues. Germline CDR1 and CDR2: MDHEN and SYDVKM. The chain's CDR3 is CASSPGGTYEQYF. CDR3 nucleotide sequence: TGTGCCAGCAGTCCCGGAGGAACCTACGAGCAGTACTTC.

Only one count was recorded for this clone. The chain joins TRBV19 to TRBJ2-1; TRBD1 aligns across 8 bases. This CDR3 has 15 amino acids. Germline trimming cut 6 bases from V and 1 base from J; bases unmatched to any gene: 5. Per the germline V gene, CDR1 is LNHDA and CDR2 is SQIVND (reference sequence). Here the CDR3 reads CASRPGTGSYNEQFF. CDR3 DNA sequence: TGTGCCAGTAGGCCGGGGACAGGTTCCTACAATGAGCAGTTCTTC. Drawing the rest from reference TRBV19 and TRBJ2-1, the complete variable domain is DGGITQSPKYLFRKEGQNVTLSCEQNLNHDAMYWYRQDPGQGLRLIYYSQIVNDFQKGDIAEGYSVSREKKESFPLTVTSAQKNPTAFYLCASRPGTGSYNEQFFGPGTRLTVL.

The chain combines TRBV28 with TRBJ1-5; 8 bases are a match to TRBD1. CDR3 length equals 18 residues. With 5 bases clipped from V and 2 bases from J, the junction kept 14 bases outside the gene matches. Germline V gene lookup returns CDR1 MDHEN and CDR2 SYDVKM. CDR3 residues: CASSPGQGSLSGNQPQHF. The CDR3 DNA follows: TGTGCCAGCAGTCCCGGACAGGGCTCGTTATCGGGCAATCAGCCCCAGCATTTT. The full variable domain, in which reference TRBV28 and TRBJ1-5 provide the parts outside the CDR3, is DVKVTQSSRYLVKRTGEKVFLECVQDMDHENMFWYRQDPGLGLRLIYFSYDVKMKEKGDIPEGYSVSREKKERFSLILESASTNQTSMYLCASSPGQGSLSGNQPQHFGDGTRLSIL.

This clone has a single count. The chain joins TRBV9 to TRBJ2-3; no definite D call. The CDR3 extends over 13 amino acids. Per the germline V gene, CDR1 is SGDLS and CDR2 is YYNGEE. With 2 bases removed from V and 4 bases from J, the gap between germline ends came to 8 bases. The CDR3: CASSVPPADTQYF. CDR3 DNA sequence: TGTGCCAGCAGCGTTCCCCCAGCAGATACGCAGTATTTT.

V is TRBV7-9 and J is TRBJ1-2; 11 nucleotides match TRBD1. The V gene end was trimmed by 3 bases and the J gene end by 7 bases; junction bases not matched to a gene: 7. CDR3 length: 15 residues. Germline V gives CDR1 SEHNR, CDR2 FQNEAQ (reference sequence). CDR3 nucleotides: TGTGCCAGCAGCTTGGCCGGGACAGGGGGAACTGGCTACACCTTC. Protein: CASSLAGTGGTGYTF.

This clone has only one observation. Sequence at one end of the junction differs from germline and may be a read error. J is TRBJ1-5 and V is TRBV11-3; D uncertain. Germline V gene sequence: CDR1 SGHNT, CDR2 YENEEA. This CDR3 is built from 9 residues. The CDR3 sequence: CASASRPNF. For the CDR3, the DNA is TGTGCCAGCGCCTCTAGACCTAATTTT.

The chain is built from TRBV2 and TRBJ2-7, with 12 bases identical to TRBD2. The CDR3 has 14 amino acids. The V and J ends lost 6 bases and 3 bases, in that order; junction bases with no gene match: 3. CDR1 is SNHLY, CDR2 FYNNEI, per germline. The CDR3 sequence: CASSTTSGSYEQYF. The DNA for the CDR3 is TGTGCCAGCAGCACGACTAGCGGGAGCTACGAGCAGTACTTC.